Included here is one T cell receptor beta chain sequence, with context. Its antigen is undetermined. A clone one base away is much larger, so this may be a read error. The iRepertoire nested amplicon-rescue multiplex PCR amplified TCR alpha and beta CDR3s from RNA. Tissue mRNA or PBMC total RNA, 100-400 ng, went into one-step reverse transcription and amplification. TCRdb re-called the multiplex PCR reads with MiXCR, one entry per CDR3 protein. The table records under 130,000 distinct CDR3 sequences, 25% to 30% of them present only once. The CDR3 totals 17 residues. Trimming took 8 bases from V and 0 from J, leaving 20 bases between them. In germline, CDR1 is SEHNR, CDR2 FQNEAQ (reference sequence). The data were obtained in a study of glioma-infiltrating T cells. Findings of the study overall: Non-neoplastic patients had below-expected tissue-blood divergence, while all gliomas exceeded expectation. Very few CDR3 sequences were shared between tissue and blood.

The chain joins TRBV7-9 to TRBJ1-3, with D perhaps matching TRBD1 (5 bases). What was sequenced was glioma tissue, nonneoplastic brain tissue, or PBMCs (not recorded which). The sequence came from a human donor with low-grade glioma or glioblastoma, undergoing nonglioma brain surgery, or in good health (not recorded which). The chain's CDR3 is CASGSPRGVFSGNTIYF. CDR3 coding DNA: TGTGCCAGCGGGTCCCCTCGAGGGGTTTTCTCTGGAAACACCATATATTTT.